Listed below are T cell receptor beta chains from one sample, sequenced in a study of CD8 T cells in Susac syndrome. MiXCR, run by TCRdb on the immunoSEQ multiplex PCR reads, gives a single entry per CDR3 protein. The sample records some 50,000 distinct CDR3 sequences, 85% to 95% being singletons. Sequencing used CD8+ T cells from PBMCs. These receptors were collected from a human donor with Susac syndrome. The CDR3 runs from the conserved cysteine through the conserved F or W. D genes are given only for firm matches. Only part of the rows carry a size: once, few, many, or a class if the clone is expanded.

D	size	J	V	DNA	CDR3
-	-	TRBJ2-1	TRBV15	TGTGCCACCAGCAGAGAAACGGACTACAATGAGCAGTTCTTC	CATSRETDYNEQFF
TRBD2	-	TRBJ2-5	TRBV7-9	TGTGCCAGCAGCTTTCCCGCCAGCGGGGGGTGGTCTAGAGAGACCCAGTACTTC	CASSFPASGGWSRETQYF
-	-	TRBJ1-1	TRBV2	TGTGCCAGCAGTGGGAAGTACACTGAAGCTTTCTTT	CASSGKYTEAFF
-	-	TRBJ2-1	TRBV29-1	TGCAGCGCTCCGGGACTCGGTAATGAGCAGTTCTTC	CSAPGLGNEQFF
-	few	TRBJ1-5	TRBV5-6	TGTGCCAGCAGCTTGGGGAGTCAGCCCCAGCATTTT	CASSLGSQPQHF
TRBD2	-	TRBJ2-7	TRBV6-2/TRBV6-3	TGTGCCAGCAGTTACCAGGGAGGGCCCTACGAGCAGTACTTC	CASSYQGGPYEQYF
-	-	TRBJ2-7	TRBV6-2/TRBV6-3	TGTGCCAGCAGTTACTGGCGGGGGCACGAGCAGTACTTC	CASSYWRGHEQYF
-	-	TRBJ2-7	TRBV7-9	TGTGCCACCCACCGTGGGGGGACGGACGAGCAGTACTTC	CATHRGGTDEQYF
TRBD1	-	TRBJ2-2	TRBV13	TGTGCCAGCAGTATGGACAGGGGGAACACCGGGGAGCTGTTTTTT	CASSMDRGNTGELFF
-	-	TRBJ2-1	TRBV28	TGTGCCAGCAGTTTATTAAGGGATGAGCAGTTCTTC	CASSLLRDEQFF
-	-	TRBJ2-1	TRBV7-6	TGTGCCAGCAGCTTGGGGACTTTCAATGAGCAGTTCTTC	CASSLGTFNEQFF
-	-	TRBJ2-3	TRBV5-1	TGCGCCAGCAGCTTCCCAGGCACAGATACGCAGTATTTT	CASSFPGTDTQYF
TRBD1	-	TRBJ1-1	TRBV29-1	TGCAGCGGTGGACAGGGGAACACTGAAGCTTTCTTT	CSGGQGNTEAFF
-	-	TRBJ2-7	TRBV11-2	TGTGCCAGCAGCTTAAATGTCGAGCAGTACTTC	CASSLNVEQYF
-	-	TRBJ2-5	TRBV7-9	TGTGCCAGCAGCCCGATAGGGGGGGTGGAGACCCAGTACTTC	CASSPIGGVETQYF
-	-	TRBJ2-1	TRBV12-3/TRBV12-4	TGTGCCAGCAGTCCCGTCTCCTACAATGAGCAGTTCTTC	CASSPVSYNEQFF
-	-	TRBJ1-1	TRBV7-9	TGTGCCAGCAGTCTTCAACGGGACACTGAAGCTTTCTTT	CASSLQRDTEAFF
TRBD1	-	TRBJ2-1	TRBV15	TGTGCCACCAGCGAGGGGGCATCCTACAATGAGCAGTTCTTC	CATSEGASYNEQFF
-	-	TRBJ1-5	TRBV12-3/TRBV12-4	TGTGCCAGCAGTCTCAACCCTAGATCAGCCCAGCATTTT	CASSLNPRSAQHF
-	-	TRBJ2-2	TRBV3-1	TGTGCCAGCAGCTGGGACATTGCCGGGGAGCTGTTTTTT	CASSWDIAGELFF
-	-	TRBJ2-3	TRBV25-1	TGTGCCAGCAAAAGGGATACGCAGTATTTT	CASKRDTQYF
TRBD1	-	TRBJ1-2	TRBV10-3	TGTGCCATCAGCGGCCCCGACAGGGGAGATGCGAACTATGGCTACACCTTC	CAISGPDRGDANYGYTF
-	-	TRBJ1-4	TRBV4-1	TGCGCCAGCAGCCGTGGCTGGGAAAAACTGTTTTTT	CASSRGWEKLFF
TRBD2	once	TRBJ2-1	TRBV20-1	TGCAGTGCTGCCTTAGCGGGGGAACCTTACAATGAGCAGTTCTTC	CSAALAGEPYNEQFF
-	once	TRBJ2-6	TRBV28	TGTGCCAGCACTTTTAGGAGCTCTGGGGCCAACGTCCTGACTTTC	CASTFRSSGANVLTF